These 15 T cell receptor beta chains came from one sample sequenced in a study of blood T cells in healthy people across ages. Combining a sample-barcoded 5' primer with a J-beta primer mix, a second PCR ran for about 6 to 12 cycles. TCRdb re-called the 5' RACE reads with MiXCR, one entry per CDR3 protein. Of about 800,000 distinct CDR3 sequences in the sample, about 62% were seen once. The sample comprised blood. These receptors were collected from a man aged 30 to 39 in good health.

This clonotype is categorized as medium-sized. This chain connects TRBV4-3 to TRBJ2-1; no reliable D call. V was trimmed by 1 base and J by 2 bases, leaving 3 bases between them. The CDR3 spans 13 residues. Per germline, CDR1 LGHNA and CDR2 YSLEER. The CDR3 DNA reads TGCGCCAGCAGCCAAGGTGCCTACAATGAGCAGTTCTTC. Encoded protein: CASSQGAYNEQFF.

The genes are TRBV7-2 and TRBJ2-3; 13 bases line up with TRBD2. Germline V gene sequence: CDR1 SGHTA, CDR2 FQGNSA. CDR3 length: 16 amino acids. Losses at the gene ends were 5 bases for V and 3 bases for J; bases not matched to a gene: 5. This CDR3 is CASSTSGGALTDTQYF. CDR3 bases: TGTGCCAGCAGCACTAGCGGGGGGGCTCTTACAGATACGCAGTATTTT.

This clonotype was picked up a small number of times. The rearrangement joins TRBV7-9 to TRBJ1-1; D is possibly TRBD1 (5 bases). Germline-derived CDR1 and CDR2 are SEHNR and FQNEAQ (reference sequence). V lost 3 bases to trimming and J lost 9 bases, with 20 bases between them. The CDR3 has 15 residues. DNA of the CDR3: TGTGCCAGCAGCTTCCTATCCGGTGGGGGGAACAAAGCTTTCTTT. This encodes CASSFLSGGGNKAFF.

This chain links TRBV5-6 with TRBJ2-3, with TRBD2 identical over 7 bases. Losses at the gene ends were 2 bases for V and 0 bases for J; bases not matched to a gene: 6. The V gene's germline CDR1 is SGHDT and CDR2 YYEEEE. The CDR3 sequence is 16 residues long. CDR3 nucleotide sequence: TGTGCCAGCAGCTTCTCTAGCGGCGCTAGCACAGATACGCAGTATTTT. Amino acid sequence: CASSFSSGASTDTQYF.

The chain carries TRBV5-1 and TRBJ2-5; TRBD2 might be the D (6 bases). CDR1 is SGHRS, CDR2 YFSETQ, per germline. Trimming took off 4 bases at V and 0 bases at J, with 19 bases between the two ends. This CDR3 contains 17 residues. CDR3 loop: CASSLRSSGPYQETQYF. Written as DNA, the CDR3 is TGCGCCAGCAGCCTTAGGTCCAGCGGGCCGTACCAAGAGACCCAGTACTTC.

This chain uses TRBV13 with TRBJ2-7; TRBD2 aligns across 7 bases. The CDR3 sequence is 15 residues long. V gave up 5 bases and J gave up 6 bases; unmatched junction bases: 13. Germline lookup yields CDR1 PRHDT and CDR2 FYEKMQ (reference sequence). DNA of the CDR3: TGTGCCAGCAGCCAAGGTCCGGGGGGTCGATCCGAGCAGTACTTC. Residues: CASSQGPGGRSEQYF. Complete variable domain (other parts from reference TRBV13 and TRBJ2-7): AAGVIQSPRHLIKEKRETATLKCYPIPRHDTVYWYQQGPGQDPQFLISFYEKMQSDKGSIPDRFSAQQFSDYHSELNMSSLELGDSALYFCASSQGPGGRSEQYFGPGTRLTVT.

The chain combines TRBV5-1 with TRBJ1-2, with D possibly matching TRBD1 (6 bases). The CDR3 is 14 amino acids. V lost 1 base to trimming and J lost 8 bases, with 15 bases between them. Germline values: CDR1 SGHRS, CDR2 YFSETQ. In DNA, the CDR3 is TGCGCCAGCAGCTTGACCACAGGGACGAAGGGCTACACCTTC. This translates into CASSLTTGTKGYTF.

The rearrangement links TRBV5-5 to TRBJ2-3; D is unresolved. This CDR3 contains 15 residues. The germline gives CDR1 SGHKS, CDR2 YYEKEE (reference sequence). Trimming cost V 0 bases and J 2 bases, with 10 bases left between them. CDR3 in amino acids: CASSLGSVNTDTQYF. CDR3 nucleotides: TGTGCCAGCAGCTTGGGGTCCGTAAACACAGATACGCAGTATTTT.

The genes are TRBV6-2 or TRBV6-3 and TRBJ1-6; D ambiguous. V shed 0 bases and J shed 5 bases, with 11 bases lying between them. The CDR3 consists of 16 residues. CDR1 is MNHEY and CDR2 is SVGEGT in the germline V gene. The CDR3 region is CASSYSIPENNSPLHF. The CDR3 nucleotides are TGTGCCAGCAGTTACTCGATTCCGGAGAATAATTCACCCCTCCACTTT.

V usage is TRBV20-1 and J usage is TRBJ2-5; 10 bases line up with TRBD1. This CDR3 spans 16 amino acids. J was trimmed by 1 base and V by 7 bases; bases with no gene match: 12. CDR1 DFQATT and CDR2 SNEGSKA come from the germline V gene (reference sequence). DNA for the CDR3: TGCAGTGTCTCGCCTTTGGACAGGGGGGCCCAAGAGACCCAGTACTTC. This codes for CSVSPLDRGAQETQYF.

The genes are TRBV7-8 and TRBJ1-2, with D perhaps TRBD1 (5 bases). This CDR3 has 15 amino acids. Germline values: CDR1 SGHVS, CDR2 FQNEAQ. V gave up 6 bases and J gave up 5 bases, with 19 bases separating them. Here the CDR3 reads CASSADTGLFYGYTF. CDR3 DNA: TGTGCCAGCAGTGCCGACACAGGACTCTTTTATGGCTACACCTTC.

The CDR3 spells CASSLSGVWDEQYF. Here the CDR3 DNA reads TGTGCCAGCAGCTTAAGCGGGGTGTGGGACGAGCAGTACTTC. This rearrangement joins TRBV7-9 to TRBJ2-4, with 7 bases that match TRBD2. The J call is in doubt because the DNA end fits TRBJ2-7 better. Germline CDR1 reads SEHNR; CDR2 reads FQNEAQ (reference sequence). This CDR3 region has 14 residues.

Worth noting for this clonotype: A read error is possible here, since a much larger clone lies one base away. The CDR3, as DNA: TGTGCGCCGACCGGACAGGACCAAGAGACCCAGTACTTC. This gives the protein CAPTGQDQETQYF. The chain uses TRBV10-3 and TRBJ2-5; 7 nucleotides match TRBD1. Per the germline V gene, CDR1 is ENHRY and CDR2 is SYGVKD. The CDR3 has 13 residues.

This clonotype was recorded once. This chain uses TRBV7-2 with TRBJ2-5; D is perhaps TRBD1 (6 bases). The CDR3 runs to 14 residues. Germline V CDR1 and CDR2: SGHTA, FQGNSA. Deletions cut 7 bases from V and 5 bases from J, with 17 bases between. This CDR3 is CASTRQVSGETQYF. The CDR3 nucleotides read TGTGCCAGCACGCGACAGGTTTCCGGGGAGACCCAGTACTTC.

This chain links TRBV7-7 with TRBJ1-2, with 7 bases aligning to TRBD1. The ends lost 1 base at V and 5 bases at J; junction bases unmatched: 10. This CDR3 has 16 amino acids. The germline CDR1 and CDR2 sequences are SSHAT and FNYEAQ (reference sequence). CDR3 sequence reads: CASSLVLGQPSYGYTF. CDR3 nucleotides: TGTGCCAGCAGCTTAGTATTGGGACAGCCGTCTTATGGCTACACCTTC.